The 24 T cell receptor beta chains reported below all come from one sample, sequenced in a study of OX40 agonist ivuxolimab in advanced cancers. Produced via immunoSEQ multiplex PCR; TCRdb's table is partial and in-frame only. The sample consists of around 50,000 clones, 85% of them appearing once. Sequences were derived from CD4+ or CD8+ T cells sorted from blood, sampled in a trial of the OX40 agonist ivuxolimab. All receptors derive from an adult with an advanced solid tumor such as melanoma, head and neck, liver or kidney cancer.

V gene TRBV6-1 combines with J gene TRBJ1-1; D might be TRBD1 (5 bases). Per germline, CDR1 MNHNS and CDR2 SASEGT. Trimming took off 8 bases at V and 1 base at J, with 8 bases between the two ends. The CDR3 has 12 amino acids. The CDR3 DNA sequence: TGTGCCAGCGGACAAGGGAACACTGAAGCTTTCTTT. Protein: CASGQGNTEAFF.

This clone was seen only once. The chain employs TRBV6-6 and TRBJ2-1; the D is unclear. Per the germline V gene, CDR1 is MNHNY and CDR2 is SVGAGI (reference sequence). The CDR3 is 12 residues long. Trimming left V 2 bases short and J 3 bases short, with 2 bases between. The CDR3 DNA follows: TGTGCCAGCAGTTACAACTACAATGAGCAGTTCTTC. Its protein is CASSYNYNEQFF.

The V and J genes are TRBV9 and TRBJ2-1; possibly TRBD2 for D (5 bases). Trimming left V 4 bases short and J 9 bases short, with 20 bases between. The CDR3 has 15 residues. Germline V gene data show CDR1 as SGDLS and CDR2 as YYNGEE. The CDR3 protein is CASSITPGIGGEQFF. For the CDR3, the DNA is TGTGCCAGCAGCATAACTCCGGGAATTGGAGGTGAGCAGTTCTTC.

The chain has TRBV9 and TRBJ1-1; the D is unclear. CDR1 SGDLS and CDR2 YYNGEE come from the germline V gene. CDR3 size: 14 residues. V shed 1 base and J shed 0 bases, with 7 bases lying between them. Written as DNA, the CDR3 is TGTGCCAGCAGCGTAACAGTTATGAACACTGAAGCTTTCTTT. Its translation is CASSVTVMNTEAFF. The full variable domain, completed using reference TRBV9 and TRBJ1-1, is DSGVTQTPKHLITATGQRVTLRCSPRSGDLSVYWYQQSLDQGLQFLIQYYNGEERAKGNILERFSAQQFPDLHSELNLSSLELGDSALYFCASSVTVMNTEAFFGQGTRLTVV.

The chain recombines TRBV7-9 with TRBJ1-4; weak D call: TRBD1 (5 bases). Trimming removed 3 bases at V and 7 bases at J, with 12 bases between. The length of the CDR3 is 14 residues. CDR1 SEHNR and CDR2 FQNEAQ come from the germline V gene (reference sequence). The CDR3 DNA reads as TGTGCCAGCAGCTTGGGCAGGGAACTTGAAAAACTGTTTTTT. Encoded protein: CASSLGRELEKLFF.

The J gene is TRBJ2-1, the V gene TRBV4-3; D is undetermined. Germline V gives CDR1 LGHNA, CDR2 YSLEER. The CDR3 spans 15 residues. Trimming removed 0 bases at V and 1 base at J, with 7 bases between. As DNA, the CDR3 is TGCGCCAGCAGCCAAGATAGGAGTTCCTACAATGAGCAGTTCTTC. It translates to CASSQDRSSYNEQFF.

The gene calls are TRBV6-5 and TRBJ2-2; possibly TRBD1 for D (5 bases). Germline V gene data show CDR1 as MNHEY and CDR2 as SVGAGI. Trimming removed 7 bases from V and 7 bases from J, with 13 bases in between. CDR3 size: 13 residues. The CDR3 region has the DNA TGTGCCAGCACGCTAGGGGTTGGCGGGGAGCTGTTTTTT. Translating it yields CASTLGVGGELFF.

This clone was observed a single time. J is TRBJ1-5 and V is TRBV6-5; 7 positions agree with TRBD1. CDR1 is MNHEY and CDR2 is SVGAGI in the germline V gene. The CDR3 totals 13 residues. Trimming took 5 bases from V and 5 from J; bases not matched to a gene: 3. CDR3 sequence: CASSNTGDQPQHF. The CDR3 DNA is TGTGCCAGCAGTAATACAGGGGATCAGCCCCAGCATTTT.

This chain uses TRBV5-4 with TRBJ2-7; possible D gene TRBD1, 6 bases. This CDR3 spans 13 amino acids. V lost 2 bases to trimming and J lost 7 bases, with 13 bases between them. Germline CDR1 and CDR2: SGHNT and YYREEE (reference sequence). CDR3 sequence (DNA): TGTGCCAGCAGCTTTCAGGGGTCTGGGGAGCAGTACGTC. Its translation: CASSFQGSGEQYV.

The chain recombines TRBV5-4 with TRBJ1-4; D is possibly TRBD1 (5 bases). There are 15 residues in the CDR3. Trimming pared 4 bases from V and 6 bases from J, leaving 16 bases between. Germline lookup yields CDR1 SGHNT and CDR2 YYREEE (reference sequence). This CDR3 reads CASSLNDREHEKLFF. In nucleotides, the CDR3 is TGTGCCAGCAGCCTTAACGACAGAGAACATGAAAAACTGTTTTTT.

The rearrangement joins TRBV9 to TRBJ2-2, with TRBD2 identical over 12 bases. The V gene end was trimmed by 4 bases and the J gene end by 0 bases; junction bases not matched to a gene: 4. Looked up from germline, CDR1 is SGDLS and CDR2 is YYNGEE. This CDR3 spans 17 amino acids. The CDR3 loop is CASSTRLAGANTGELFF. For the CDR3, the DNA is TGTGCCAGCAGCACGAGACTAGCGGGGGCGAACACCGGGGAGCTGTTTTTT.

V gene TRBV15 combines with J gene TRBJ2-7, with 8 bases lining up with TRBD1. The CDR3 contains 12 residues. V trimming: 8 bases; J trimming: 1 base; junction bases outside the gene matches: 1. Per germline, CDR1 LNHNV and CDR2 YYDKDF (reference sequence). Here the CDR3 reads CATRDRSYEQYF. DNA of the CDR3: TGTGCCACCCGGGACAGGTCCTACGAGCAGTACTTC.

The V call is TRBV9, the J call TRBJ1-6; D may be TRBD1 (5 bases). This CDR3 comprises 17 residues. V was trimmed by 0 bases and J by 9 bases, leaving 19 bases between them. Germline CDR1 is SGDLS and CDR2 is YYNGEE. CDR3 nucleotide sequence: TGTGCCAGCAGCGTAGGGCAATTCGGTGCCGGGGGTTCACCCCTCCACTTT. This sequence encodes CASSVGQFGAGGSPLHF.

V usage is TRBV27 and J usage is TRBJ2-7; the D call may be TRBD1 or TRBD2 (6 bases each). This CDR3 has 13 residues. Trimming shortened V by 8 bases and J by 2 bases, and 13 bases separated the two germline ends. Germline V lookup: CDR1 MNHEY, CDR2 SMNVEV (reference sequence). The CDR3 DNA sequence: TGTGCCAGCGGACGGGGGCCGACCTACGAGCAGTACTTC. Translation gives CASGRGPTYEQYF.

This chain joins TRBV5-1 and TRBJ1-5; weak D call: TRBD1 (5 bases). V lost 1 base and J lost 1, with 9 bases in between. The CDR3 extends over 15 amino acids. Per germline, CDR1 SGHRS and CDR2 YFSETQ. CDR3 DNA sequence: TGCGCCAGCAGCTTGAGAGGGGAGAGCAATCAGCCCCAGCATTTT. It specifies CASSLRGESNQPQHF.

V gene TRBV9 combines with J gene TRBJ2-3; D is unclear. V was clipped by 0 bases and J by 6 bases, with 11 bases between them. Germline values: CDR1 SGDLS, CDR2 YYNGEE. CDR3 length: 14 residues. The CDR3, as DNA: TGTGCCAGCAGCGTAGAAGGGATCCGGGATACGCAGTATTTT. This translates into CASSVEGIRDTQYF.

This clone was seen just once. V is TRBV27 and J is TRBJ1-1; no clear D gene. V was clipped by 3 bases and J by 0 bases, with 11 bases between them. CDR3 length equals 15 residues. CDR1 is MNHEY, CDR2 SMNVEV, per germline (reference sequence). The chain's CDR3 is CASSFGPLMNTEAFF. CDR3 nucleotides: TGTGCCAGCAGTTTCGGTCCCTTAATGAACACTGAAGCTTTCTTT.

The chain has TRBV6-1 and TRBJ2-2, with 9 bases matching TRBD1. The V and J ends lost 4 bases and 0 bases, in that order; junction bases with no gene match: 6. This CDR3 has 17 residues. Germline CDR1 reads MNHNS; CDR2 reads SASEGT. Written as DNA, the CDR3 is TGTGCCAGCAGTGCCGACGGACAGGGGTCGAACACCGGGGAGCTGTTTTTT. It translates to CASSADGQGSNTGELFF.

This chain links TRBV18 with TRBJ1-2; 7 positions agree with TRBD1. Looked up from germline, CDR1 is KGHSH and CDR2 is LQKENI. V lost 3 bases and J lost 1; bases outside the gene matches: 8. The CDR3 loop spans 16 amino acids. In nucleotides, the CDR3 is TGTGCCAGCTCACCCCAGCCGGGACAGATTAACTATGGCTACACCTTC. Protein product: CASSPQPGQINYGYTF.

By proportion, this clone is medium-sized. J is TRBJ1-6 and V is TRBV7-9; 7 nucleotides align to TRBD1. V was pared by 5 bases and J by 8 bases, with 12 bases of the junction left unmatched. This CDR3 is built from 16 residues. Germline V CDR1 and CDR2: SEHNR, FQNEAQ (reference sequence). The CDR3 spells CASSQETGEGDSPLHF. DNA of the CDR3: TGTGCCAGCAGCCAGGAAACAGGGGAAGGTGATTCACCCCTCCACTTT.

The chain combines TRBV5-5 with TRBJ1-5; D remains ambiguous. Per the germline V gene, CDR1 is SGHKS and CDR2 is YYEKEE (reference sequence). V lost 0 bases, J lost 1 base, and 5 bases lay in between. The CDR3 has 14 residues. The CDR3 region is CASSLGQSNQPQHF. CDR3 nucleotides: TGTGCCAGCAGCTTGGGGCAGAGCAATCAGCCCCAGCATTTT.

The table lists this clone with a count of one. This chain connects TRBV5-5 to TRBJ1-1, with 10 bases fitting TRBD1. Germline-derived CDR1 and CDR2 are SGHKS and YYEKEE (reference sequence). The CDR3 spans 17 residues. Trimming took 1 base from V and 7 from J; bases not matched to a gene: 13. The CDR3 reads CASSLLGTGVDLDEAFF. The DNA for the CDR3 is TGTGCCAGCAGCTTGCTGGGGACAGGGGTGGATCTCGATGAAGCTTTCTTT.

Ten or more counts support this clone. This chain links TRBV4-2 with TRBJ1-5; the D is unclear. The germline CDR1 and CDR2 sequences are LGHNA and YNFKEQ. With 0 bases removed from V and 6 bases from J, the gap between germline ends came to 24 bases. This CDR3 has 19 amino acids. CDR3 coding DNA: TGTGCCAGCAGCCAAGATGCACAGACCGCTGGCAATGCAGGTCAGCCCCAGCATTTT. Translation gives CASSQDAQTAGNAGQPQHF.

This chain joins TRBV25-1 and TRBJ1-3; possible D gene TRBD1, 5 bases. The CDR3 contains 16 residues. The V end lost 3 bases, the J end lost 4 bases, and 16 bases lay between the germline ends. Germline V gene data show CDR1 as MGHDK and CDR2 as SYGVNS. CDR3 residues: CASSDVGQGSGNTIYF. The CDR3 DNA reads TGTGCCAGCAGTGATGTGGGGCAGGGTTCGGGAAACACCATATATTTT.